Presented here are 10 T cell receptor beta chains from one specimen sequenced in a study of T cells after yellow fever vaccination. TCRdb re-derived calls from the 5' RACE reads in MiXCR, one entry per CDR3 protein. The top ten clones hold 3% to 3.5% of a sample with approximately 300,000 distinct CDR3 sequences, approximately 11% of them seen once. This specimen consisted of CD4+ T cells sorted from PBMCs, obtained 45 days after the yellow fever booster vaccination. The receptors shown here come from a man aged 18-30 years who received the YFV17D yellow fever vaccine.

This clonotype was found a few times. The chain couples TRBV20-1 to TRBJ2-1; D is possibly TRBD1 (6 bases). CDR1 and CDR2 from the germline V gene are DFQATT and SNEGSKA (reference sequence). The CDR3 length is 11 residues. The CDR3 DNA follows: TGCAGCTGCGGACAGCGGAATGAGCAGTTCTTC. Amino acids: CSCGQRNEQFF.

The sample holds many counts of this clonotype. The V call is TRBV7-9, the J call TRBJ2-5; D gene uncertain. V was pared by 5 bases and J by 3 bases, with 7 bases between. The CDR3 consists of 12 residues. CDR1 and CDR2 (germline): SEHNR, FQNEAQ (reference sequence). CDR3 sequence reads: CASSRVEETQYF. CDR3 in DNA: TGTGCCAGCAGCCGGGTAGAAGAGACCCAGTACTTC.

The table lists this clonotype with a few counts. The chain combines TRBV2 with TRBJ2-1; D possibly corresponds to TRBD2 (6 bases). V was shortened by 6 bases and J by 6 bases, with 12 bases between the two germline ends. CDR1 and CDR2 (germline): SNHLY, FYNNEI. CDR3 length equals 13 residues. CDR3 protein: CASRPTSFNEQFF. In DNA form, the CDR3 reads TGTGCCAGCAGACCGACTAGTTTCAATGAGCAGTTCTTC.

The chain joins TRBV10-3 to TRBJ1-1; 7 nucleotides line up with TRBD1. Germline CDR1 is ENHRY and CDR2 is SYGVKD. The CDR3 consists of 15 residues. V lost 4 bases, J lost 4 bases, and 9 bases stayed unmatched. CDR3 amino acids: CAISGITGAGTEAFF. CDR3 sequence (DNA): TGTGCCATCAGTGGGATAACAGGGGCTGGCACTGAAGCTTTCTTT.

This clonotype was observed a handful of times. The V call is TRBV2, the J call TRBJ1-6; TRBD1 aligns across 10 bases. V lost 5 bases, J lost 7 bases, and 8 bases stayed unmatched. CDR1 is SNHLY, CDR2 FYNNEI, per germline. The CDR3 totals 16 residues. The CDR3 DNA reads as TGTGCCAGCAGTCGAGACAGGGGGCTACGGAATTCACCCCTCCACTTT. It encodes CASSRDRGLRNSPLHF.

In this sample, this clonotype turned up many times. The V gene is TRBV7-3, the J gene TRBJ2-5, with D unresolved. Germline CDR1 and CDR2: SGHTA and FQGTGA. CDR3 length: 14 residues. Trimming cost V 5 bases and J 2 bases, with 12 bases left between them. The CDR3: CASSPTATQETQYF. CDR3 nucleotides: TGTGCCAGCAGCCCCACGGCAACTCAAGAGACCCAGTACTTC.

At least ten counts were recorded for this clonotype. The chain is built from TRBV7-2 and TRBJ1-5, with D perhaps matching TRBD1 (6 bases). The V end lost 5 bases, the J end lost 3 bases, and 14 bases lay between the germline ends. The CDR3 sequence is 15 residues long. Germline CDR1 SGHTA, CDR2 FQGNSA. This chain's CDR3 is CASSLTGTNNQPQHF. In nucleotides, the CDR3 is TGTGCCAGCAGCCTCACCGGGACAAACAATCAGCCCCAGCATTTT.

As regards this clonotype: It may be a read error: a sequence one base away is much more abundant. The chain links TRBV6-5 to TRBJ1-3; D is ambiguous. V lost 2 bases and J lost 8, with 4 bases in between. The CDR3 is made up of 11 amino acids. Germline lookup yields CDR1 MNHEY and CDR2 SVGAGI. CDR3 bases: TGTGCCAGCAGTTACCAAGACACCATATATTTT. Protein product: CASSYQDTIYF.

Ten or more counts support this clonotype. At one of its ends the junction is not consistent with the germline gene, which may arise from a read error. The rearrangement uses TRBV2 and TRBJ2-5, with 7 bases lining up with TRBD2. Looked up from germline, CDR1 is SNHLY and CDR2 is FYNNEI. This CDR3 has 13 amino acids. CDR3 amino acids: CASSEVGGETQYF. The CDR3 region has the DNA TGCGCCAGCAGCGAGGTGGGGGGGGAGACCCAGTACTTC.

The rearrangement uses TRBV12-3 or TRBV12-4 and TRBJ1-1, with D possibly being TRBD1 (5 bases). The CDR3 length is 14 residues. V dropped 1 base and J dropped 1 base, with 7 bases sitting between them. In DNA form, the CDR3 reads TGTGCCAGCAGTTTAGAAGACAGGAACACTGAAGCTTTCTTT. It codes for CASSLEDRNTEAFF.